This T cell receptor beta chain was sequenced during a study of cytomegalovirus exposure and HLA in healthy donors. This clone appeared a few times. No antigen is known for it. The study's findings and limits: Productive status was seen about 90% or about 30% of the time for most TCR beta V segments in an earlier analysis.

This CDR3 has 15 residues. The V gene's germline CDR1 is SEHNR and CDR2 FQNEAQ (reference sequence). V lost 4 bases and J lost 3; bases outside the gene matches: 7. The PCR employed 60 Vbeta primers together with 13 Jbeta primers. Sequencing was performed with immunoSEQ multiplex PCR; in TCRdb, only in-frame clones are kept and a portion is missing. The data show more than 95,000 clones, 75% seen once. This receptor was identified in a man between 40 and 49 years old in good health and CMV-seronegative. The gene calls are TRBV7-9 and TRBJ2-7; 9 nucleotides line up with TRBD1. Sequenced input: PBMCs. CDR3 amino acids: CASSSGQGRVYEQYF. The CDR3 bases are TGTGCCAGCAGCTCTGGACAGGGGAGGGTCTACGAGCAGTACTTC.